A single sample is the source of the 27 T cell receptor beta chains below, sequenced in a study of technical replicates of blood from a handful of donors. Clones were read by immunoSEQ multiplex PCR, and TCRdb kept only the in-frame ones, dropping some. Of tens of thousands of clones listed, about 98% were seen once; the top ten hold over 0.15%. Material: T cells isolated from PBMCs. The receptors here all came from a human donor in good health.

The chain employs TRBV13 and TRBJ1-1, with unresolved D. Germline V CDR1 and CDR2: PRHDT, FYEKMQ (reference sequence). Trimming shortened V by 4 bases and J by 2 bases, and 8 bases separated the two germline ends. The CDR3 loop spans 13 amino acids. The CDR3 loop is CASSSSVNTEAFF. CDR3 in DNA: TGTGCCAGCAGCTCCAGTGTTAACACTGAAGCTTTCTTT.

The chain has TRBV5-1 and TRBJ2-3; 11 nucleotides match TRBD2. This CDR3 has 16 residues. Germline CDR1 is SGHRS and CDR2 is YFSETQ. Trimming cost V 4 bases and J 5 bases; bases outside gene matches: 9. CDR3 bases: TGCGCCAGCAGCCTAATAGCGGGGGGGTATATAGATACGCAGTATTTT. Translating it yields CASSLIAGGYIDTQYF.

V usage is TRBV7-8 and J usage is TRBJ2-7, with TRBD1 matching over 7 bases. V dropped 4 bases and J dropped 0; count of bases not matched to a gene: 6. The CDR3 is made up of 15 amino acids. Per germline, CDR1 SGHVS and CDR2 FQNEAQ. The CDR3 sequence: CASSWDRTSSYEQYF. The CDR3 bases are TGTGCCAGCAGCTGGGACAGAACGAGCTCCTACGAGCAGTACTTC.

The rearrangement links TRBV19 to TRBJ1-5, with 10 bases identical to TRBD1. V was clipped by 5 bases and J by 0 bases; unmatched bases: 7. Germline CDR1 is LNHDA and CDR2 is SQIVND (reference sequence). The CDR3 totals 17 residues. Here the CDR3 reads CASSWDRGFSSNQPQHF. CDR3 DNA sequence: TGTGCCAGTAGTTGGGACAGGGGATTTAGTAGCAATCAGCCCCAGCATTTT.

Here the CDR3 reads CASSFSGDGGYTF. CDR3 bases: TGTGCCAGCAGTTTCTCAGGGGATGGTGGCTACACCTTC. This chain joins TRBV7-9 and TRBJ1-2; tentative D call: TRBD1 (6 bases). This CDR3 is built from 13 residues. Trimming cost V 6 bases and J 7 bases, with 15 bases left between them. Looked up from germline, CDR1 is SEHNR and CDR2 is FQNEAQ (reference sequence).

The sample holds one count of this clone. The rearrangement uses TRBV30 and TRBJ1-1, with D perhaps TRBD1 (5 bases). The CDR3 totals 15 residues. Germline-derived CDR1 and CDR2 are GTSNPN and SVGIG (reference sequence). Between the trimmed V and J ends, which lost 1 base and 0 bases, there was a span of 12 bases. The CDR3 here is CAWSGGRMVNTEAFF. CDR3 sequence (DNA): TGTGCCTGGAGTGGGGGGAGGATGGTGAACACTGAAGCTTTCTTT.

The chain has TRBV10-3 and TRBJ2-2; TRBD2 matches at 11 bases. CDR3 length: 15 amino acids. Germline V gene lookup returns CDR1 ENHRY and CDR2 SYGVKD. With V trimmed by 3 bases and J by 4 bases, 1 base remained unmatched. CDR3 sequence (DNA): TGTGCCATCAGTGACCTAGCGGGAGGCACCGGGGAGCTGTTTTTT. It codes for CAISDLAGGTGELFF.

The DNA of the CDR3 is TGTGCCAGCAGGTCAGGGGACAGGGTAAGGGGGATAGCCAAAAACATTCAGTACTTC. This sequence encodes CASRSGDRVRGIAKNIQYF. The rearrangement joins TRBV5-6 to TRBJ2-4; 9 bases are a match to TRBD1. CDR1 is SGHDT and CDR2 is YYEEEE in the germline V gene. The CDR3 covers 19 residues. Losses at the gene ends were 5 bases for V and 0 bases for J; bases not matched to a gene: 15.

This sequence joins TRBV4-1 and TRBJ2-5; D unclear. V dropped 0 bases and J dropped 7 bases, with 3 bases sitting between them. The CDR3 totals 11 residues. Germline V CDR1 and CDR2: MGHRA, YSYEKL. The CDR3, as DNA: TGCGCCAGCAGCCAAGATCTGACCCAGTACTTC. Amino acid sequence: CASSQDLTQYF.

The V and J genes are TRBV6-5 and TRBJ1-5; 9 bases map to TRBD1. Trimming at V came to 3 bases and at J to 4 bases, leaving 4 bases not matched to a gene. The CDR3 totals 15 residues. Germline V gene data show CDR1 as MNHEY and CDR2 as SVGAGI. The CDR3 is CASSYGTGRNQPQHF. The CDR3 DNA is TGTGCCAGCAGTTATGGGACAGGGAGGAATCAGCCCCAGCATTTT.

The chain joins TRBV5-1 to TRBJ2-4; perhaps TRBD1 as D (6 bases). V was shortened by 5 bases and J by 8 bases, with 17 bases between the two germline ends. This CDR3 has 14 residues. Germline loops: CDR1 SGHRS, CDR2 YFSETQ. CDR3 region: CASSSGAQGYIQYF. As DNA, the CDR3 is TGCGCCAGCAGTTCCGGGGCCCAGGGGTACATTCAGTACTTC.

The J gene is TRBJ1-1, the V gene TRBV29-1, with TRBD1 identical over 7 bases. CDR1 and CDR2 (germline): SQVTM, ANQGSEA. V shed 0 bases, J shed 5 bases, and the junction held 12 bases outside the gene matches. This CDR3 contains 16 residues. CDR3 coding DNA: TGCAGCGTTGAAGACCCCGGACAGGTCTCGGGGACTGAAGCTTTCTTT. This sequence encodes CSVEDPGQVSGTEAFF. Using reference TRBV29-1 and TRBJ1-1 for the parts outside the CDR3, the full variable domain is SAVISQKPSRDICQRGTSLTIQCQVDSQVTMMFWYRQQPGQSLTLIATANQGSEATYESGFVIDKFPISRPNLTFSTLTVSNMSPEDSSIYLCSVEDPGQVSGTEAFFGQGTRLTVV.

This chain connects TRBV28 to TRBJ1-2; no reliable D call. This CDR3 is 15 amino acids long. V was cut by 5 bases and J by 2 bases, with 15 bases left in between. Germline values: CDR1 MDHEN, CDR2 SYDVKM. CDR3 nucleotides: TGTGCCAGCAGTCCCCTTGGGGAGGAGAACTATGGCTACACCTTC. It codes for CASSPLGEENYGYTF.

Here the CDR3 reads CASSLLRNSNQPQHF. The DNA for the CDR3 is TGTGCCAGCAGTTTACTTAGAAATAGCAATCAGCCCCAGCATTTT. V usage is TRBV27 and J usage is TRBJ1-5; D uncertain. V lost 2 bases and J 0 bases, leaving 8 bases between the germline ends. CDR3 length: 15 amino acids. CDR1 and CDR2 from the germline V gene are MNHEY and SMNVEV (reference sequence).

This chain links TRBV10-2 with TRBJ2-1; 14 bases are shared with TRBD2. CDR3 length: 18 amino acids. J lost 0 bases, V lost 8 bases, and 9 bases had no gene match. Germline values: CDR1 WSHSY, CDR2 SAAADI. CDR3 DNA sequence: TGCGCCAGCCGGGGACTAGCGGGGGCCTATAGCTCCTACAATGAGCAGTTCTTC. This gives the protein CASRGLAGAYSSYNEQFF.

The chain has TRBV6-5 and TRBJ1-2, with no clear D. CDR1 and CDR2 (germline): MNHEY, SVGAGI. This CDR3 has 15 residues. V lost 2 bases and J lost 8, with 18 bases in between. CDR3 sequence (DNA): TGTGCCAGCAGTTACGAATGGGCAGGATACGACGGCTACACCTTC. Its translation: CASSYEWAGYDGYTF.

This chain links TRBV5-6 with TRBJ1-2; 7 bases match TRBD1. CDR1 and CDR2 (germline): SGHDT, YYEEEE. The CDR3 covers 13 residues. Trimming took 3 bases from V and 4 from J; bases not matched to a gene: 3. In DNA, the CDR3 is TGTGCCAGCAGCTATACAGGGGCCTATGGCTACACCTTC. It translates to CASSYTGAYGYTF.

The chain recombines TRBV5-1 with TRBJ2-3; D might be TRBD2 (5 bases). CDR1 SGHRS and CDR2 YFSETQ come from the germline V gene. The CDR3 has 15 amino acids. With 0 bases removed from V and 6 bases from J, the gap between germline ends came to 14 bases. The CDR3 DNA reads TGCGCCAGCAGCTTGGCGAGGGTAATACGGGATACGCAGTATTTT. Its protein product is CASSLARVIRDTQYF. Looking up the rest from reference TRBV5-1 and TRBJ2-3 gives the full variable domain: KAGVTQTPRYLIKTRGQQVTLSCSPISGHRSVSWYQQTPGQGLQFLFEYFSETQRNKGNFPGRFSGRQFSNSRSEMNVSTLELGDSALYLCASSLARVIRDTQYFGPGTRLTVL.

The DNA for the CDR3 is TGTGCCAGCAGTAATAGCGGGTCCGCCACAGATACGCAGTATTTT. Encoded protein: CASSNSGSATDTQYF. The chain has TRBV28 and TRBJ2-3, with 7 bases aligning to TRBD2. CDR1 MDHEN and CDR2 SYDVKM come from the germline V gene. The CDR3 length is 15 residues. The trim removed 5 bases at V and 2 bases at J, leaving 7 bases unmatched.

This chain links TRBV5-1 with TRBJ1-4; D perhaps matches TRBD1 (5 bases). Germline V gene sequence: CDR1 SGHRS, CDR2 YFSETQ. CDR3 length: 18 amino acids. V was clipped by 0 bases and J by 6 bases, with 21 bases between them. The CDR3 region has the DNA TGCGCCAGCAGCTTGGATTCCCTCGGTTCTCGGGGGGATGAAAAACTGTTTTTT. Residues: CASSLDSLGSRGDEKLFF. The full variable domain, completed using reference TRBV5-1 and TRBJ1-4, is KAGVTQTPRYLIKTRGQQVTLSCSPISGHRSVSWYQQTPGQGLQFLFEYFSETQRNKGNFPGRFSGRQFSNSRSEMNVSTLELGDSALYLCASSLDSLGSRGDEKLFFGSGTQLSVL.

The chain is built from TRBV5-1 and TRBJ1-2, with D hard to call. The CDR3 is made up of 13 amino acids. Germline CDR1 SGHRS, CDR2 YFSETQ. Trimming cost V 4 bases and J 0 bases, with 7 bases left between them. In DNA form, the CDR3 reads TGCGCCAGCAGCACCCACACTAACTATGGCTACACCTTC. Its protein product is CASSTHTNYGYTF. Supplemented by reference TRBV5-1 and TRBJ1-2, the full variable domain reads KAGVTQTPRYLIKTRGQQVTLSCSPISGHRSVSWYQQTPGQGLQFLFEYFSETQRNKGNFPGRFSGRQFSNSRSEMNVSTLELGDSALYLCASSTHTNYGYTFGSGTRLTVV.

The chain recombines TRBV10-1 with TRBJ2-3; D call uncertain. Trimming removed 0 bases from V and 0 bases from J, with 7 bases in between. CDR1 and CDR2 from the germline V gene are WNHNN and SYGVQD (reference sequence). The CDR3 loop spans 15 amino acids. CDR3 DNA sequence: TGCGCCAGCAGTGAGTCGCAGGTTAGCACAGATACGCAGTATTTT. Protein sequence: CASSESQVSTDTQYF.

CDR3 loop: CASRGGEANLGNTEAFF. Here the CDR3 DNA reads TGTGCCAGCAGGGGCGGGGAGGCGAACCTCGGGAACACTGAAGCTTTCTTT. The chain has TRBV7-9 and TRBJ1-1; no clear D gene. Germline V lookup: CDR1 SEHNR, CDR2 FQNEAQ (reference sequence). CDR3 length: 17 residues. Trimming stripped 6 bases from V and 1 base from J, with 21 bases between.

The V and J genes are TRBV5-8 and TRBJ2-3, with 7 bases that match TRBD2. The ends lost 4 bases at V and 1 base at J; junction bases unmatched: 6. This CDR3 spans 15 amino acids. CDR1 and CDR2 from the germline V gene are SGHTS and YDEGEE. CDR3 region: CASSHTAGRTDTQYF. The CDR3 DNA sequence: TGTGCCAGCAGCCATACAGCGGGGCGCACAGATACGCAGTATTTT.

The CDR3 bases are TGTGCCAGCTCACCTTTCGGGAGTGCCTCTGGGGCCAACGTCCTGACTTTC. Encoded protein: CASSPFGSASGANVLTF. The rearrangement joins TRBV18 to TRBJ2-6, with D maybe TRBD2 (6 bases). V was pared by 3 bases and J by 0 bases, with 12 bases between. The CDR3 extends over 17 amino acids. Germline V gene data show CDR1 as KGHSH and CDR2 as LQKENI.

V and J are TRBV5-1 and TRBJ2-5; 8 bases agree with TRBD1. V gave up 4 bases and J gave up 0 bases; unmatched junction bases: 5. Germline V gene lookup returns CDR1 SGHRS and CDR2 YFSETQ. This CDR3 spans 15 amino acids. Here the CDR3 reads CASSRDRRYQETQYF. In DNA form, the CDR3 reads TGCGCCAGCAGCAGGGACAGGAGGTACCAAGAGACCCAGTACTTC.

The gene calls are TRBV4-1 and TRBJ1-3; the D is unclear. V was shortened by 1 base and J by 4 bases, with 5 bases between the two germline ends. Germline V gene data show CDR1 as MGHRA and CDR2 as YSYEKL. The CDR3 contains 13 residues. CDR3 residues: CASSQARGNTIYF. CDR3 nucleotide sequence: TGCGCCAGCAGCCAAGCACGGGGAAACACCATATATTTT.